The sequence of this T cell receptor (beta chain) was determined in a study of T cells after yellow fever vaccination. Findings and limits, study-wide: Boosting was followed by the reappearance of most primary-vaccination clones (around 95% CD4, about 90% CD8).

This clonotype was seen many times. Antigen unknown. Germline trimming cut 6 bases from V and 1 base from J; bases unmatched to any gene: 3. Germline lookup yields CDR1 MNHEY and CDR2 SVGEGT. The CDR3 runs 15 residues. The 5'RACE template-switching step produced TCR cDNA and added a universal primer site and UMIs. TCRdb re-called the 5' RACE reads through MiXCR, storing one row per CDR3 protein. This table holds some 320,000 distinct CDR3 sequences, over 8% found once. The sequence derives from a young man who received the YFV17D yellow fever vaccine. The source was PBMCs, collected on the day of the first yellow fever vaccination. The chain joins TRBV6-2 or TRBV6-3 to TRBJ2-4; TRBD1 matches 10 bases. The CDR3 region has the DNA TGTGCCAGCAGCTGGGGACAGGGGGCCAAAAACATTCAGTACTTC. It specifies CASSWGQGAKNIQYF.